A selection of T cell receptor beta chains follows, all from one sample in a study of cytomegalovirus exposure and HLA in healthy donors. This table comes from immunoSEQ multiplex PCR, and its TCRdb copy is limited to in-frame clones, with some not included. The repertoire consists of more than 95,000 clones, with roughly 90% occurring once and the leading ten covering 1.5% to 2%. The sequenced sample was PBMCs. The receptors were sampled from a woman aged 18 to 35 in good health and CMV-seronegative. The CDR3 runs from the conserved cysteine through the conserved F or W. A D gene is named only where the DNA matches it firmly. Rows give clone size only sometimes, using once, few, many, or a class for an expanded clone.

cdr3_nt	cdr3_aa	v_call	j_call	clone_size	d_call
TGCGCCAGCAGTTATCTTCGGGACAGGGGGCCCACTGAAGCTTTCTTT	CASSYLRDRGPTEAFF	TRBV10-1	TRBJ1-1	once	TRBD1
TGTGCCACCAGCAGAGCTACTAGCGGGACGAACTACGAGCAGTACTTC	CATSRATSGTNYEQYF	TRBV15	TRBJ2-7	-	TRBD2
TGTGCCAGCAGTTTAAGAGGGGATACGCAGTATTTT	CASSLRGDTQYF	TRBV27	TRBJ2-3	-	-
TGTGCCAGCAGTTACATAGCGGGGGGGTTTTTTGATGAGCAGTTCTTC	CASSYIAGGFFDEQFF	TRBV6-6	TRBJ2-1	-	TRBD2
TGTGCCAGCATGACAGGGCGGTCCCTCTCAACTAATGAAAAACTGTTTTTT	CASMTGRSLSTNEKLFF	TRBV2	TRBJ1-4	-	TRBD1
TGTGCCAGCAGAACGGACAGGGTTGGGTCTGGGGCCAACGTCCTGACTTTC	CASRTDRVGSGANVLTF	TRBV27	TRBJ2-6	once	TRBD1
TGTGCCAGCAGCTTGGGGCTAGCGGGAGGAACAGATACGCAGTATTTT	CASSLGLAGGTDTQYF	TRBV7-3	TRBJ2-3	-	TRBD2
TGTGCCAGCAGCGCCACAGGGGCCCAGAACACTGAAGCTTTCTTT	CASSATGAQNTEAFF	TRBV28	TRBJ1-1	-	TRBD1
TGCGCCAGCAGCCTCGGGACAGGGCAAGAGACCCAGTACTTC	CASSLGTGQETQYF	TRBV5-1	TRBJ2-5	-	TRBD1
TGTGCCAGCAGCTTAGAAGGGACAGTAATGAACACTGAAGCTTTCTTT	CASSLEGTVMNTEAFF	TRBV7-2	TRBJ1-1	-	TRBD1
TGTGCCAGCGGAAGGGGTCAACGCTACGAGCAGTACTTC	CASGRGQRYEQYF	TRBV11-2	TRBJ2-7	-	-
TGTGCCAGCAGCCCCCGGTCCGACATGGGCTACGAGCAGTACTTC	CASSPRSDMGYEQYF	TRBV9	TRBJ2-7	-	-
TGTGCCAGCAGTTTGGTGGGGGCGCCAGATACGCAGTATTTT	CASSLVGAPDTQYF	TRBV27	TRBJ2-3	once	-
TGTGCCAGCAGTTTAAGGGGCGAACCCCCGGAGACCCAGTACTTC	CASSLRGEPPETQYF	TRBV27	TRBJ2-5	-	-
TGTGCCAGCAGTGAAGGACAGGGCTGGTACGAGCAGTACTTC	CASSEGQGWYEQYF	TRBV2	TRBJ2-7	-	TRBD1
TGCGCCAGCAGCCAAGAGGAGGGAGGGATCGGCACCGGGGAGCTGTTTTTT	CASSQEEGGIGTGELFF	TRBV4-3	TRBJ2-2	-	TRBD2
TGTGCCAGCAGCTTAGGAGGGGGCGAGCAGTACTTC	CASSLGGGEQYF	TRBV11-2	TRBJ2-7	once	-
TGTGCCAGCACAGCGGGGGGGCCTTACAATGAGCAGTTCTTC	CASTAGGPYNEQFF	TRBV13	TRBJ2-1	-	TRBD2
TGTGCCAGCAGTTACTCCAGTCAGGGGGGCTACGAGCAGTACTTC	CASSYSSQGGYEQYF	TRBV6-6	TRBJ2-7	-	-
TGTGCCTGGAGTAGGGGAATCCCTGAAGCTTTCTTT	CAWSRGIPEAFF	TRBV30	TRBJ1-1	once	-
TGTGCCAGCAGCACCACTGGGACAGGGTTCGGGGAGCTGTTTTTT	CASSTTGTGFGELFF	TRBV13	TRBJ2-2	-	TRBD1
TGCAGCGCCGCTCCGGGACAGAGCTCCTACGAGCAGTACTTC	CSAAPGQSSYEQYF	TRBV29-1	TRBJ2-7	-	TRBD1
TGTGCCAGTAGTTTTACAGGGGGCGGTAATCAGCCCCAGCATTTT	CASSFTGGGNQPQHF	TRBV19	TRBJ1-5	-	TRBD1
TGTGCCACCTGGGACAGAACAAACTATGGCTACACCTTC	CATWDRTNYGYTF	TRBV27	TRBJ1-2	-	TRBD1
TGTGCCAGCACTAAAGATACCGGGACTAGCGGATACAATGAGCAGTTCTTC	CASTKDTGTSGYNEQFF	TRBV25-1	TRBJ2-1	-	TRBD2
TGTGCCAGCAGCCCAGGCCCAGGGGGCTATGGCTACACCTTC	CASSPGPGGYGYTF	TRBV9	TRBJ1-2	-	TRBD1
TGTGCCAGCAGACTGGGGACAACGAACACTGAAGCTTTCTTT	CASRLGTTNTEAFF	TRBV27	TRBJ1-1	-	-
TGTGCCAGCAGCTTAGCGGGACTGGTTGAAGCTTTCTTT	CASSLAGLVEAFF	TRBV11-1	TRBJ1-1	-	-
TGTGCCAGTAGTTTCAGGGGTCAAAGGAGCAATCAGCCCCAGCATTTT	CASSFRGQRSNQPQHF	TRBV19	TRBJ1-5	-	-
TGTGCCATCAGTAGGACTAGCTCTGAGACCCAGTACTTC	CAISRTSSETQYF	TRBV10-3	TRBJ2-5	-	TRBD2
TGCGCCAGCAGCGCCAGACAGGGGGCAGGTGGAAACACCATATATTTT	CASSARQGAGGNTIYF	TRBV5-1	TRBJ1-3	-	TRBD1
TGCGCCAGCAGTGGCCGACTAGCGGGAGAAGAGACCCAGTACTTC	CASSGRLAGEETQYF	TRBV10-2	TRBJ2-5	-	TRBD2
TGTGCCAGCAGGATTAGGTCGGGGAACACTGAAGCTTTCTTT	CASRIRSGNTEAFF	TRBV28	TRBJ1-1	-	-
TGTGCCAGCAGTCCTGACCCGACAGGCTACGAGCAGTACTTC	CASSPDPTGYEQYF	TRBV28	TRBJ2-7	-	-
TGTGCCAGCAGCTCATTCGGGGAAGAAAACATTCAGTACTTC	CASSSFGEENIQYF	TRBV11-3	TRBJ2-4	-	-
TGTGCCAGCAGGGAGTATATGAACACTGAAGCTTTCTTT	CASREYMNTEAFF	TRBV25-1	TRBJ1-1	-	-
TGCGCCAGCAGCTTGACTCCGGGACAGACATACAATGAGCAGTTCTTC	CASSLTPGQTYNEQFF	TRBV5-1	TRBJ2-1	-	TRBD1
TGTGCCAGCAGAGCGGGTCTGACCTACGAGCAGTACTTC	CASRAGLTYEQYF	TRBV5-6	TRBJ2-7	-	-
TGTGCCTGGGACGGTTCTAGGGGAGGGACCCAGTACTTC	CAWDGSRGGTQYF	TRBV30	TRBJ2-5	-	-
TGTGCCAGCAGTGCCTCCGGGACAGGGGGTAGCAGCAATCAGCCCCAGCATTTT	CASSASGTGGSSNQPQHF	TRBV6-1	TRBJ1-5	-	TRBD1
TGTGCCAGCAGCGTAGGGTCTAGCGGGAGGTACGAGCAGTACTTC	CASSVGSSGRYEQYF	TRBV9	TRBJ2-7	-	TRBD2
TGTGCCAGCAGCTTGGGGGCAGGGGGCCGTCTAAATCAGCCCCAGCATTTT	CASSLGAGGRLNQPQHF	TRBV5-6	TRBJ1-5	-	TRBD1
TGTGCCTCTTCGCCCAACAGGGGACTGGGCTACACCTTC	CASSPNRGLGYTF	TRBV30	TRBJ1-2	many	TRBD1
TGTGCCAGTAGTTCTTCTACCCTTATCAGGGGTTCGGCTTTCTTT	CASSSSTLIRGSAFF	TRBV19	TRBJ1-1	-	-
TGTGCCAGCAGTTACGGACAGGCGTTCTCTGGAAACACCATATATTTT	CASSYGQAFSGNTIYF	TRBV6-5	TRBJ1-3	-	TRBD1
TGTGCCAGCAGCCGCGGGGGACAGGGCAATCAGCCCCAGCATTTT	CASSRGGQGNQPQHF	TRBV27	TRBJ1-5	-	TRBD1
TGTGCCAGCAGTGCTCACCGGACAGGGGCCACTGAAGCTTTCTTT	CASSAHRTGATEAFF	TRBV25-1	TRBJ1-1	-	TRBD1
TGTGCCAGCAGCTTGACAGGACTTTCCTACGAGCAGTACTTC	CASSLTGLSYEQYF	TRBV13	TRBJ2-7	once	-
TGTGCCAGCAGTTTCGGGACAGGGGGTTTACAGCCCCAGCATTTT	CASSFGTGGLQPQHF	TRBV28	TRBJ1-5	-	TRBD1
TGCGCCAGCAGCCATACGGACAGGAGCTCCTATAATTCACCCCTCCACTTT	CASSHTDRSSYNSPLHF	TRBV4-1	TRBJ1-6	-	TRBD1